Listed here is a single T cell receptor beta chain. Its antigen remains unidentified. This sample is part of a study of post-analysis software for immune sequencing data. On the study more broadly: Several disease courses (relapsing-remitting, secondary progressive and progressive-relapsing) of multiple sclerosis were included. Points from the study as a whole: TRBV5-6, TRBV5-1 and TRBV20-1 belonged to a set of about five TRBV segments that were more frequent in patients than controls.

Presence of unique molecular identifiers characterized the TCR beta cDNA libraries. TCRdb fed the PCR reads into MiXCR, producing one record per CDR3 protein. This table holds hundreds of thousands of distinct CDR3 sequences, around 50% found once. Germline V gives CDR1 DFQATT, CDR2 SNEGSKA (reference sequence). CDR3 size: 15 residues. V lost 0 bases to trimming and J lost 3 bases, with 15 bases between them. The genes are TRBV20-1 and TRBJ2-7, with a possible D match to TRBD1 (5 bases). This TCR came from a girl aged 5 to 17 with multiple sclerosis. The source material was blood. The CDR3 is CSARDRQGRFYEQYF. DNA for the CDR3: TGCAGTGCTAGAGATCGGCAGGGTAGGTTCTACGAGCAGTACTTC.